This T cell receptor beta chain originates from a study of cytomegalovirus exposure and HLA in healthy donors. Whole-study results and caveats: It was 164 TCR beta chains that were listed as cytomegalovirus-associated. According to a later analysis, donors in an Asian-associated ancestry cluster reportedly had fewer N-insertions than the roughly 630-donor mean.

With regard to this clone: The antigen is unknown.

CDR1 and CDR2 from the germline V gene are MGHRA and YSYEKL. This CDR3 is built from 16 residues. The ends were cut back, 1 base at V and 0 bases at J, with 7 bases in the middle. A multiplex PCR was run with 60 Vbeta primers and 13 Jbeta primers. Produced via immunoSEQ multiplex PCR; TCRdb's table is partial and in-frame only. The table shows about 85,000 clones, with 80% occurring only once. The clonotype originates from a woman between 45 and 60 years old in good health and CMV-seropositive. Sample: PBMCs. The chain joins TRBV4-1 to TRBJ1-6; D is uncertain. The CDR3 DNA sequence: TGCGCCAGCAGCCAAGTGAGAAGCTCCTATAATTCACCCCTCCACTTT. It specifies CASSQVRSSYNSPLHF.